Listed below are T cell receptor beta chains from one sample, sequenced in a study of cytomegalovirus exposure and HLA in healthy donors. Profiling relied on immunoSEQ multiplex PCR, and the TCRdb table lists in-frame clones only, not all of them. The table records approximately 190,000 clones, around four fifths of them present only once. Sequencing input: PBMCs. These receptors all come from a woman between 50 and 59 years old in good health and CMV-seropositive. Each CDR3 is given with its conserved first and last residue. The D gene is left open where the match is weak. Clone size is not always given. Where it is, it says once, few, many or a class for expanded clones.

J	size	V	D	DNA	CDR3
TRBJ2-3	.	TRBV7-2	.	TGTGCCAGCAGCTCCACCTGGGCCACCACAGATACGCAGTATTTT	CASSSTWATTDTQYF
TRBJ2-7	.	TRBV7-9	TRBD2	TGTTCCAGCAGCTTAAGCGGGGGGGGGTACGAGCAGTACTTC	CSSSLSGGGYEQYF
TRBJ2-7	once	TRBV2	.	TGTGCCAGCAGCGGGACATTACAGGGAACCGAGCAGTACTTC	CASSGTLQGTEQYF
TRBJ1-2	.	TRBV6-1	TRBD1	TGTGCCAGGGTGACAGGGAGGTTAGGGGGCTACACCTTC	CARVTGRLGGYTF
TRBJ1-1	.	TRBV5-1	.	TGCGCCAGCAGCTGGGGCTCAGGGAGGGGGAACACTGAAGCTTTCTTT	CASSWGSGRGNTEAFF
TRBJ1-2	.	TRBV5-6	TRBD1	TGTGCCAGCACCTCAGGGGGAAGGGTTGACTATGGCTACACCTTC	CASTSGGRVDYGYTF
TRBJ1-6	.	TRBV29-1	.	TGCAGCGTTGGGGAGCCAAATTCACCCCTCCACTTT	CSVGEPNSPLHF
TRBJ1-6	.	TRBV14	.	TGTGCCAGCAGCCAAGTTAGTAATTCACCCCTCCACTTT	CASSQVSNSPLHF
TRBJ2-1	.	TRBV6-1	TRBD1	TGTGCCAGCAGTGTGGGACAGGGGATAATCAATGAGCAGTTCTTC	CASSVGQGIINEQFF
TRBJ2-3	.	TRBV7-3	.	TGTGCCAGCAGCCCCGGGCTAGCAGCCGATACGCAGTATTTT	CASSPGLAADTQYF
TRBJ2-3	once	TRBV5-4	TRBD2	TGTGCCAGCAGCTTCGGAGCGGGGGGGAGCACAGATACGCAGTATTTT	CASSFGAGGSTDTQYF